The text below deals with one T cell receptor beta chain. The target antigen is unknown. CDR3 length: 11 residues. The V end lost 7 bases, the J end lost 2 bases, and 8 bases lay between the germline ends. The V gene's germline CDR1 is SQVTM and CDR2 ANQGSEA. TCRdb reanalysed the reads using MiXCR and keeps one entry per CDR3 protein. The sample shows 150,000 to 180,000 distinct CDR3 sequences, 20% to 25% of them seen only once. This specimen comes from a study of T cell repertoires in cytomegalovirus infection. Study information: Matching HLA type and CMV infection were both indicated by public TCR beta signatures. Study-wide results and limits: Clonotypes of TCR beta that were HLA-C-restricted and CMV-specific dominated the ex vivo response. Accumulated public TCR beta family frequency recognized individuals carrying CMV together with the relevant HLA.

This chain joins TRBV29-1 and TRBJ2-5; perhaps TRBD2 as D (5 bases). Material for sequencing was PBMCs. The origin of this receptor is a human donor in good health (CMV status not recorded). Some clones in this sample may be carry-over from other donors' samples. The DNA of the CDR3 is TGCAGCGCTAGCAAACAAGAGACCCAGTACTTC. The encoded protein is CSASKQETQYF.